The source of this TCR beta chain is a study of graft-versus-host responses after intestinal transplantation. On this clone itself: Antigen unknown.

Germline values: CDR1 MNHNY, CDR2 SVGAGI (reference sequence). V was cut by 5 bases and J by 5 bases, with 15 bases left in between. The CDR3 has 14 amino acids. Study-wide points: The authors found GvH clones in recipient marrow, some appearing first in ileum or blood. With peak circulating GvH clone levels came an association with early post-transplant HvG declines.

The repertoire was sequenced with immunoSEQ multiplex PCR; TCRdb's copy has only in-frame clones and lacks some. The sample yields approximately 89,000 clones, 75% to 95% seen once. This sample comprised PBMCs, obtained roughly 68 weeks after intestinal transplant. The chain carries TRBV6-6 and TRBJ1-1; possibly TRBD1 for D (5 bases). The source is a human patient who received an intestinal transplant, so some T cells may come from the graft donor. CDR3 protein: CASSAVWGETEAFF. The DNA for the CDR3 is TGTGCCAGCAGTGCGGTTTGGGGCGAAACTGAAGCTTTCTTT.